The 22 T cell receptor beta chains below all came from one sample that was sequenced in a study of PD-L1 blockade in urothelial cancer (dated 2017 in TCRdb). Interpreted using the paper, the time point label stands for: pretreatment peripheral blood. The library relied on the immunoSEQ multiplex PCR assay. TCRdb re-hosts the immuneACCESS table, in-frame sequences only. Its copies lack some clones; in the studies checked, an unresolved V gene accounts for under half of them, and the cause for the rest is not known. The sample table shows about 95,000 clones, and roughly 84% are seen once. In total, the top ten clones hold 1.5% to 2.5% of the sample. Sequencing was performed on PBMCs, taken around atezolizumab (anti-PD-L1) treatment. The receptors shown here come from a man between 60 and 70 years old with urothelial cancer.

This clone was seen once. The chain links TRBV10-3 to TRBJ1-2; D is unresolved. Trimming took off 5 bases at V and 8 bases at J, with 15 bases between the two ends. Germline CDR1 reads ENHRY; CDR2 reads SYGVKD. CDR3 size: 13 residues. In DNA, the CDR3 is TGTGCCATCAGTCGGGCCCCGGAGGCAGGCTACACCTTC. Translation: CAISRAPEAGYTF.

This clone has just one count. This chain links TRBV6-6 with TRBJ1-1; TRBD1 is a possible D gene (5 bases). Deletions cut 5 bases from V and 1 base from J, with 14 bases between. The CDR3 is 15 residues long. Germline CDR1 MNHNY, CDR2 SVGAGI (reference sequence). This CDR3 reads CASSLREVSNTEAFF. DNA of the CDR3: TGTGCCAGCAGTCTCAGGGAGGTCTCGAACACTGAAGCTTTCTTT.

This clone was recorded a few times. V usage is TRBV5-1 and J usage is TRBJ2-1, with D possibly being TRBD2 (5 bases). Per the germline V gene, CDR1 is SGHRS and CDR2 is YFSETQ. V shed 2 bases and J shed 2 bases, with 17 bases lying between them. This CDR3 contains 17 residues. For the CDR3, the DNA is TGCGCCAGCAGCTTAATTGGCGGGTTCCGGGCCTACAATGAGCAGTTCTTC. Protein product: CASSLIGGFRAYNEQFF.

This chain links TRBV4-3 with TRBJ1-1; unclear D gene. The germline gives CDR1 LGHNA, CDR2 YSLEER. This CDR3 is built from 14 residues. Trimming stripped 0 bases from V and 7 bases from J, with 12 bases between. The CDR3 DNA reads TGCGCCAGCAGCCAAGATGTGGGCAGAAATGAAGCTTTCTTT. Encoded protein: CASSQDVGRNEAFF.

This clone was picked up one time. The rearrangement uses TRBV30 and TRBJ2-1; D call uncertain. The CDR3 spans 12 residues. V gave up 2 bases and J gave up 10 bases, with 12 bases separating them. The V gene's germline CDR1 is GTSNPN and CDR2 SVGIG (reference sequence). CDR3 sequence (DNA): TGTGCCTGGAGTATAGCCGTCGAAGAGCAGTTCTTC. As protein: CAWSIAVEEQFF.

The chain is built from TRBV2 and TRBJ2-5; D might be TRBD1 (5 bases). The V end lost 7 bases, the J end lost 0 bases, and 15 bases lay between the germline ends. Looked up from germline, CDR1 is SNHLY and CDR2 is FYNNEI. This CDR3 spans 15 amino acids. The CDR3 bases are TGTGCCAGCACTCAACTGGGCAGGGACCAAGAGACCCAGTACTTC. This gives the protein CASTQLGRDQETQYF.

CDR3 sequence reads: CASSLGLTANTEAFF. In DNA, the CDR3 is TGTGCCAGCAGCTTAGGCCTAACAGCAAACACTGAAGCTTTCTTT. The chain carries TRBV11-3 and TRBJ1-1; no reliable D call. CDR1 is SGHNT and CDR2 is YENEEA in the germline V gene. V was shortened by 1 base and J by 2 bases, with 11 bases between the two germline ends. This CDR3 contains 15 residues.

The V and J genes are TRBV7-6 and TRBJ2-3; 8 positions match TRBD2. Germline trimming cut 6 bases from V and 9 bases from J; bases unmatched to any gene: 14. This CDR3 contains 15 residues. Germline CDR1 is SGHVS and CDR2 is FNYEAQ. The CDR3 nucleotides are TGTGCCAGCAGTTTGGGGGCAGCGGGGGCTGGGACGCAGTATTTT. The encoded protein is CASSLGAAGAGTQYF.

CDR3 region: CASSHSTNTGELFF. The CDR3 DNA is TGTGCCAGCAGCCACTCGACGAACACCGGGGAGCTGTTTTTT. The chain carries TRBV6-5 and TRBJ2-2; no clear D. The germline V and J ends were trimmed by 6 bases and 0 bases, with 8 bases remaining between them. Germline V gives CDR1 MNHEY, CDR2 SVGAGI. This CDR3 spans 14 amino acids.

The CDR3, as DNA: TGTGCCAGTAGTACCCGACAGGGAGAGAATGGCTACACCTTC. Residues: CASSTRQGENGYTF. This sequence joins TRBV19 and TRBJ1-2; TRBD1 matches at 7 bases. The CDR3 contains 14 residues. Germline CDR1 LNHDA, CDR2 SQIVND (reference sequence). V shed 4 bases and J 6 bases; nucleotides not matched to a gene: 8. Full variable domain (missing parts from reference TRBV19 and TRBJ1-2): DGGITQSPKYLFRKEGQNVTLSCEQNLNHDAMYWYRQDPGQGLRLIYYSQIVNDFQKGDIAEGYSVSREKKESFPLTVTSAQKNPTAFYLCASSTRQGENGYTFGSGTRLTVV.

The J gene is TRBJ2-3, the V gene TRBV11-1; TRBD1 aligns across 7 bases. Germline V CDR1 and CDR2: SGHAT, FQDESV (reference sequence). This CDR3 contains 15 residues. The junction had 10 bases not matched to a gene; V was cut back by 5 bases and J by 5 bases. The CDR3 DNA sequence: TGTGCCAGCAGCCCACGACAGGGATTAGGAGATACGCAGTATTTT. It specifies CASSPRQGLGDTQYF. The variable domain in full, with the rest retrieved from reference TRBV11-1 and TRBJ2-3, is EAEVAQSPRYKITEKSQAVAFWCDPISGHATLYWYRQILGQGPELLVQFQDESVVDDSQLPKDRFSAERLKGVDSTLKIQPAELGDSAMYLCASSPRQGLGDTQYFGPGTRLTVL.

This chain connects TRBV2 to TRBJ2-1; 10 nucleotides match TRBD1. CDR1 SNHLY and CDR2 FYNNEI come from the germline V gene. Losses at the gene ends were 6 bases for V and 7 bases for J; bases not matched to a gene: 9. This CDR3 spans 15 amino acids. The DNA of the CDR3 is TGTGCCAGCAGAGTGGGACAGGGGATAGGAAATGAGCAGTTCTTC. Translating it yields CASRVGQGIGNEQFF.

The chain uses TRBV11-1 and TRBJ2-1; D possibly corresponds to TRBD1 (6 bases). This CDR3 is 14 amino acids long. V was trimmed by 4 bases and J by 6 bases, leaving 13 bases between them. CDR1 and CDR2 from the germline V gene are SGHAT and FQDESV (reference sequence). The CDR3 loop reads CASSSTGNSNEQFF. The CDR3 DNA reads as TGTGCCAGCAGCTCCACAGGGAACTCCAATGAGCAGTTCTTC.

CDR3 nucleotides: TGTGCCACCAGGACAGGGGGAGGAGGTGAGCAGTTCTTC. It encodes CATRTGGGGEQFF. V and J are TRBV6-4 and TRBJ2-1; TRBD1 matches at 10 bases. From germline, CDR1 is MRHNA and CDR2 SNTAGT. The trim removed 10 bases at V and 9 bases at J, leaving 9 bases unmatched. CDR3 length: 13 residues.

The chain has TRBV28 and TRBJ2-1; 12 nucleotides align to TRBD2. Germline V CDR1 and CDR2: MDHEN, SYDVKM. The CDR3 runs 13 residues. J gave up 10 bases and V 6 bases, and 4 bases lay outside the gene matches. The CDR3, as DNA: TGTGCCAGCAGACACGGACTAGCGGGGGAGCAGTTCTTC. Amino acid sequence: CASRHGLAGEQFF.

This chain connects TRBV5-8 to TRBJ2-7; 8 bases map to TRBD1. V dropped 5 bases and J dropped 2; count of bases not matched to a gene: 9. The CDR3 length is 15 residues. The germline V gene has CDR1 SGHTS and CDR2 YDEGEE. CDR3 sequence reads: CASSYVGTGPYEQYF. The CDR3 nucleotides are TGTGCCAGCAGTTACGTGGGGACAGGCCCCTACGAGCAGTACTTC.

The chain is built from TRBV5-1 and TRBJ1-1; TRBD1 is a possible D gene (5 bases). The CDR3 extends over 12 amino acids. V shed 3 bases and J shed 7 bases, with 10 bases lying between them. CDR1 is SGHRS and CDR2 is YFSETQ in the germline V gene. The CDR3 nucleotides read TGCGCCAGCAGCTCGTTGGGGCATGAAGCTTTCTTT. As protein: CASSSLGHEAFF.

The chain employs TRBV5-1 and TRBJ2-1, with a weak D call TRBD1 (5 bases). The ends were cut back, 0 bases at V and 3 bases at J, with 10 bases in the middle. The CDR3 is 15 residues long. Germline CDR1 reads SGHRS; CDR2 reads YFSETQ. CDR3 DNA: TGCGCCAGCAGCTTGGAGGGGAACTACTACAATGAGCAGTTCTTC. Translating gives CASSLEGNYYNEQFF.

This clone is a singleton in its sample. CDR3 amino acids: CASSRERETQYF. CDR3 sequence (DNA): TGTGCCAGCAGCCGGGAGAGGGAGACCCAGTACTTC. The rearrangement joins TRBV11-2 to TRBJ2-5, with D possibly matching TRBD2 (6 bases). The CDR3 totals 12 residues. The V gene's germline CDR1 is SGHAT and CDR2 FQNNGV. The V gene lost 5 bases and the J gene lost 5 bases, with 9 bases spanning the gap.

CDR3 in amino acids: CASSPGLAGGGTQYF. The CDR3 nucleotides are TGTGCCAGCAGCCCCGGACTAGCGGGAGGGGGGACCCAGTACTTC. The chain uses TRBV11-2 and TRBJ2-5; 15 bases fit TRBD2. This CDR3 is 15 amino acids long. J was trimmed by 7 bases and V by 5 bases; bases with no gene match: 5. Germline assignment: CDR1 SGHAT and CDR2 FQNNGV.

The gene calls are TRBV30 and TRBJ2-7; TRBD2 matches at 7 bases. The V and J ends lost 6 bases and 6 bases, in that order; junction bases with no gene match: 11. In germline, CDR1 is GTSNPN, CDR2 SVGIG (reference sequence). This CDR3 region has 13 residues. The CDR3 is CACSGGRSSEQYF. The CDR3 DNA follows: TGTGCCTGTTCAGGCGGGAGAAGCTCCGAGCAGTACTTC.

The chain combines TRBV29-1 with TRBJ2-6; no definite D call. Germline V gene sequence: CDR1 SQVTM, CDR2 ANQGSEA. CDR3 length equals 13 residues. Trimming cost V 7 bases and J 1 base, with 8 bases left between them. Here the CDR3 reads CSGGESGANVLTF. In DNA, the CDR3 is TGCAGCGGAGGAGAGTCTGGGGCCAACGTCCTGACTTTC.